This TCR beta chain was sequenced in a study of early T cells in non-severe SARS-CoV-2 infection. Tagging with unique molecular identifiers was applied to individual cDNA molecules. TCRdb redid the calling of the 5' RACE reads with MiXCR, one entry per CDR3 protein. This sample has tens of thousands of distinct CDR3 sequences, with about 9.3% found just once. Per the germline V gene, CDR1 is KGHSH and CDR2 is LQKENI. Trimming shortened V by 3 bases and J by 4 bases, and 7 bases separated the two germline ends. The CDR3 has 13 amino acids. Sequences were obtained from whole blood. The rearrangement links TRBV18 to TRBJ2-1; D remains unclear. The TCR originated in an adult who was a healthcare worker with PCR-confirmed SARS-CoV-2 infection or an uninfected control (not recorded which). CDR3 sequence reads: CASSPTQYNEQFF. CDR3 nucleotides: TGTGCCAGCTCACCGACGCAGTACAATGAGCAGTTCTTC. Variable domain in full (rest from reference TRBV18 and TRBJ2-1): NAGVMQNPRHLVRRRGQEARLRCSPMKGHSHVYWYRQLPEEGLKFMVYLQKENIIDESGMPKERFSAEFPKEGPSILRIQQVVRGDSAAYFCASSPTQYNEQFFGPGTRLTVL.